The 11 T cell receptor beta chains reported below all come from one sample, sequenced in a study of patients and donors after allogeneic stem cell transplantation (dated by TCRdb to 2020 to 2021). Library method: RT-PCR. Data came from a NextSeq 550. TCRdb cleaned the public reads at Q25 with fastp, built clones with MiXCR and kept in-frame beta chains. Every CDR3 protein is listed once, alongside the most common genes and DNA of its rows. The sample includes more than 850,000 distinct CDR3 sequences, with more than 15% observed a single time. The ten largest clones represent 5% to 7.5% of the sample. The sequencing sample was made of blood, either unsorted or a sorted T cell fraction (not recorded which). The receptors derive from a human donor who was either an allogeneic HSCT recipient or a stem cell or donor lymphocyte infusion donor (not recorded which). It is not recorded whose cells these are; they may come from a transplant donor.

There are many counts of this clonotype. This rearrangement joins TRBV7-2 to TRBJ1-1; maybe TRBD1 (5 bases). Germline CDR1 is SGHTA and CDR2 is FQGNSA. CDR3 length: 14 residues. Trimming took off 5 bases at V and 4 bases at J, with 14 bases between the two ends. CDR3 sequence: CASSSWGSGTEAFF. In nucleotides, the CDR3 is TGTGCCAGCAGCAGTTGGGGCTCTGGCACTGAAGCTTTCTTT.

The V and J genes are TRBV7-2 and TRBJ2-3; the match to TRBD2 covers 9 bases. Germline-derived CDR1 and CDR2 are SGHTA and FQGNSA. V dropped 5 bases and J dropped 8; count of bases not matched to a gene: 2. This CDR3 has 12 amino acids. The CDR3 spells CASSEAGGTQYF. As DNA, the CDR3 is TGTGCCAGCAGCGAAGCGGGGGGTACGCAGTATTTT.

This clonotype was seen a handful of times. The CDR3 loop reads CASSLMGAGLSYNEQFF. As DNA, the CDR3 is TGTGCCAGCAGCTTAATGGGCGCAGGGCTTTCCTACAATGAGCAGTTCTTC. This rearrangement joins TRBV5-5 to TRBJ2-1, with a tentative D call TRBD1 (5 bases). The germline V gene has CDR1 SGHKS and CDR2 YYEKEE (reference sequence). Trimming removed 2 bases from V and 1 base from J, with 16 bases in between. The CDR3 runs 17 residues.

This clonotype turned up a few times. The rearrangement joins TRBV6-5 to TRBJ2-7; D might be TRBD1 or TRBD2, each matching 5 bases. The CDR3 covers 16 residues. Germline V gene lookup returns CDR1 MNHEY and CDR2 SVGAGI. The ends were cut back, 4 bases at V and 6 bases at J, with 22 bases in the middle. The CDR3 reads CASSSLSGTPEFEQYF. The CDR3 nucleotides are TGTGCCAGCAGTTCCCTCTCCGGGACCCCGGAGTTCGAGCAGTACTTC.

The chain employs TRBV6-5 and TRBJ2-1, with 13 bases matching TRBD2. Germline V CDR1 and CDR2: MNHEY, SVGAGI. CDR3 length: 18 residues. Trimming cost V 2 bases and J 8 bases; bases outside gene matches: 12. CDR3 region: CASSYRPGTSGKGDEQFF. The CDR3 bases are TGTGCCAGCAGTTACCGTCCCGGGACTAGCGGGAAAGGGGATGAGCAGTTCTTC.

This clonotype came up a few times. The V and J genes are TRBV5-6 and TRBJ2-3; 11 bases fit TRBD2. The CDR3 contains 19 residues. CDR1 and CDR2 from the germline V gene are SGHDT and YYEEEE. V lost 0 bases and J lost 2; bases outside the gene matches: 11. The CDR3 spells CASSLGWLAGGPYTDTQYF. Here the CDR3 DNA reads TGTGCCAGCAGCTTGGGGTGGCTAGCGGGGGGACCCTACACAGATACGCAGTATTTT.

The chain joins TRBV6-1 to TRBJ1-6; maybe TRBD1 (5 bases). From germline, CDR1 is MNHNS and CDR2 SASEGT. Deletions cut 6 bases from V and 7 bases from J, with 19 bases between. The CDR3 totals 16 residues. The CDR3 loop reads CASRAAGPGGNSPLHF. In DNA form, the CDR3 reads TGTGCCAGCAGGGCGGCGGGGCCGGGAGGGAATTCACCCCTCCACTTT.

This clonotype was picked up a small number of times. The chain has TRBV2 and TRBJ2-3, with TRBD2 identical over 10 bases. The ends lost 7 bases at V and 6 bases at J; junction bases unmatched: 7. This CDR3 is built from 14 residues. The germline V gene encodes CDR1 SNHLY and CDR2 FYNNEI. In DNA form, the CDR3 reads TGTGCCAGCAAAACGGGACTAGCGTACGATACGCAGTATTTT. Its protein product is CASKTGLAYDTQYF.

The chain couples TRBV29-1 to TRBJ1-1; TRBD1 is a possible D gene (5 bases). Germline lookup yields CDR1 SQVTM and CDR2 ANQGSEA. Trimming removed 2 bases from V and 4 bases from J, with 11 bases in between. The CDR3 covers 13 residues. The CDR3 loop reads CSVERGRITEAFF. The CDR3 nucleotides are TGCAGCGTTGAAAGGGGAAGAATCACTGAAGCTTTCTTT.

The chain employs TRBV20-1 and TRBJ2-1; 11 bases map to TRBD2. With 6 bases clipped from V and 3 bases from J, the junction kept 7 bases outside the gene matches. The CDR3 consists of 15 residues. Per germline, CDR1 DFQATT and CDR2 SNEGSKA (reference sequence). The CDR3 coding sequence is TGCAGTGCCAGCCCGGGACTAGCGGACTACAATGAGCAGTTCTTC. It encodes CSASPGLADYNEQFF.

The chain is built from TRBV7-9 and TRBJ2-6, with 8 bases identical to TRBD1. The CDR3 has 17 amino acids. The germline CDR1 and CDR2 sequences are SEHNR and FQNEAQ (reference sequence). With 5 bases clipped from V and 4 bases from J, the junction kept 10 bases outside the gene matches. Written as DNA, the CDR3 is TGTGCCAGCAGCGATTCACAGGGGGTGGGGGGGGCCAACGTCCTGACTTTC. This gives the protein CASSDSQGVGGANVLTF.